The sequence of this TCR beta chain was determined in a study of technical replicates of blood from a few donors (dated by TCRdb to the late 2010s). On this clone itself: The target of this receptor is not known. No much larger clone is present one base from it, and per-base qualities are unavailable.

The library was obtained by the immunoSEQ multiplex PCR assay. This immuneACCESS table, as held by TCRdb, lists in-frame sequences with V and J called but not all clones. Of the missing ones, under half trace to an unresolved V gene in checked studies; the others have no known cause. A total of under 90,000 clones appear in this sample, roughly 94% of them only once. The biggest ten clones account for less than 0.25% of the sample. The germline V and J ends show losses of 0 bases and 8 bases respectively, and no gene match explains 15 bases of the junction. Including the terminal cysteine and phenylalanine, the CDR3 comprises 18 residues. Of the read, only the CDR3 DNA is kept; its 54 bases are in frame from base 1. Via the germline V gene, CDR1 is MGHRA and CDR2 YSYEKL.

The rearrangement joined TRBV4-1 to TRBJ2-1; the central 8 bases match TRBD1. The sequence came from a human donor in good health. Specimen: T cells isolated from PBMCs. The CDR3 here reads CASSQDGHRGNEGDEQFF. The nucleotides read TGCGCCAGCAGCCAAGATGGTCACAGGGGGAATGAAGGTGATGAGCAGTTCTTC.